The source of this T cell receptor (beta chain) is a study of blood T cell repertoires in COVID-19. Only in-frame clones appear in the TCRdb table, and some are missing; sequencing was by immunoSEQ multiplex PCR. The sample has about 230,000 clones, 85% to 90% seen once; the top ten hold around a tenth. This clone was detected once. The CDR3 loop spans 15 amino acids. Germline loops: CDR1 KGHDR, CDR2 SFDVKD. V lost 2 bases, J lost 8 bases, and 7 bases stayed unmatched. The sequenced sample consisted of peripheral blood. The rearrangement joins TRBV24-1 to TRBJ2-1, with 8 positions matching TRBD1. The clonotype comes from a man aged 45-60 years with COVID-19, enrolled during active disease. CDR3 coding DNA: TGTGCCACCAGTGATTGGGCAGGGGGCGAGGATGAGCAGTTCTTC. Amino acids: CATSDWAGGEDEQFF.